This T cell receptor beta chain was identified in a study of early T cells in non-severe SARS-CoV-2 infection. Turning to the study itself: Bulk RNA isolated from unsorted whole blood underwent sequencing; chains were not paired. Points from the study as a whole: Clonotype matching in VDJdb favored anti-spike CD8 responses and did not capture private and CD4 specificities.

The table lists this clonotype with many counts. What it binds is unknown. Attachment of unique molecular identifiers was made to individual cDNA molecules. TCRdb re-called the 5' RACE reads through MiXCR, storing one row per CDR3 protein. The table includes some 45,000 distinct CDR3 sequences, around 4.1% detected once. Sequencing was done on a sample of whole blood. The clonotype comes from an adult who was a healthcare worker with PCR-confirmed SARS-CoV-2 infection or an uninfected control (not recorded which).

This CDR3 reads CASSLRGSMATGANVLTF. In DNA form, the CDR3 reads TGTGCCAGCAGCTTAAGGGGATCGATGGCAACCGGGGCCAACGTCCTGACTTTC. The chain is built from TRBV7-3 and TRBJ2-6, with D uncertain. Trimming shortened V by 1 base and J by 4 bases, and 17 bases separated the two germline ends. Per the germline V gene, CDR1 is SGHTA and CDR2 is FQGTGA. The CDR3 runs to 18 residues. The full variable domain, in which reference TRBV7-3 and TRBJ2-6 provide the parts outside the CDR3, is GAGVSQTPSNKVTEKGKYVELRCDPISGHTALYWYRQSLGQGPEFLIYFQGTGAADDSGLPNDRFFAVRPEGSVSTLKIQRTERGDSAVYLCASSLRGSMATGANVLTFGAGSRLTVL.